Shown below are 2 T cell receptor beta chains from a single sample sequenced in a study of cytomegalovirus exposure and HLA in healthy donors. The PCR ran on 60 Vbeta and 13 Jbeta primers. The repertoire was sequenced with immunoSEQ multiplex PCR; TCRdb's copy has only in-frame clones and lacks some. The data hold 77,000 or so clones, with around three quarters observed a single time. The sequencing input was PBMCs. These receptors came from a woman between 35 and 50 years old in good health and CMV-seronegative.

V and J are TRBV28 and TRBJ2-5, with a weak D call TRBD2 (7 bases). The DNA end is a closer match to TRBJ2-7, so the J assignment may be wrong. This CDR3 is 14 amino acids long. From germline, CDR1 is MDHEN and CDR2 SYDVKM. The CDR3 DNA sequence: TGTGCCAGCAACCCGGGGGGCGCGGTCGACGAGCAGTACTTC. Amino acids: CASNPGGAVDEQYF.

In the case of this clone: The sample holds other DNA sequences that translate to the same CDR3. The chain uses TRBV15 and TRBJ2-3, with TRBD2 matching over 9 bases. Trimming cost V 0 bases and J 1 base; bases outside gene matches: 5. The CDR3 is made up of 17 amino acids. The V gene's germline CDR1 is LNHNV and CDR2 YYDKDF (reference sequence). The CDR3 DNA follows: TGTGCCACCAGCAGAGACTTAGCGGGAGTGGGCACAGATACGCAGTATTTT. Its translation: CATSRDLAGVGTDTQYF.